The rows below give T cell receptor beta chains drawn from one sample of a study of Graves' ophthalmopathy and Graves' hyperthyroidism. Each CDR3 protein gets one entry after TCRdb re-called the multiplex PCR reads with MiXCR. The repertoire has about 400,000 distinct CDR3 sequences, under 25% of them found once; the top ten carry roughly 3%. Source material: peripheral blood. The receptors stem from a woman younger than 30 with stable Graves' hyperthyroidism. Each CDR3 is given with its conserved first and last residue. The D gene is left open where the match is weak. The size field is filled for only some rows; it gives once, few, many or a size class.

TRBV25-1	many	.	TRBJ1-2	CASSGQNYGYTF	TGTGCCAGCAGCGGACAGAACTATGGCTACACCTTC
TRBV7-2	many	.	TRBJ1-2	CASSLQTASNYGYTF	TGTGCCAGCAGCTTACAGACAGCCTCTAACTATGGCTACACCTTC
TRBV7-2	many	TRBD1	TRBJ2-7	CASSQLTGRYEQYF	TGTGCCAGCAGCCAGTTGACAGGGAGATACGAGCAGTACTTC
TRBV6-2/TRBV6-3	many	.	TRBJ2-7	CASSRQGWQYF	TGTGCCAGCAGTCGTCAGGGGTGGCAGTACTTC
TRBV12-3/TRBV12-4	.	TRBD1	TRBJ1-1	CASSSLPGTANTEAFF	TGTGCCAGCAGTTCTTTACCCGGGACAGCGAACACTGAAGCTTTCTTT
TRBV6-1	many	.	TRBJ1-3	CASGAGLWNTIYF	TGTGCCAGCGGGGCAGGGCTGTGGAACACCATATATTTT
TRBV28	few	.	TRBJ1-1	CASSLYAGSDTEAFF	TGTGCCAGCAGTTTATACGCAGGTTCGGACACTGAAGCTTTCTTT
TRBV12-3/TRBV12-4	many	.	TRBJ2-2	CASSLGGDGELFF	TGTGCCAGCAGTTTGGGGGGAGACGGGGAGCTGTTTTTT
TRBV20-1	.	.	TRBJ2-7	CSARPRAAPYEQYF	TGCAGTGCTAGACCCCGAGCAGCACCCTACGAGCAGTACTTC
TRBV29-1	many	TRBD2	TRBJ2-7	CSVERPSGGVYEQYF	TGCAGCGTTGAGAGGCCGTCTGGGGGGGTTTACGAGCAGTACTTC
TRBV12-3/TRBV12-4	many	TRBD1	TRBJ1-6	CASRIDRERSPLHF	TGTGCCAGCAGGATAGACAGGGAACGTTCACCCCTCCACTTT
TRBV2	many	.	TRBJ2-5	CASGDVHHRTQYF	TGTGCCAGCGGGGACGTACATCATCGTACCCAGTACTTC
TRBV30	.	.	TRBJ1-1	CAWSGDGLDTEAFF	TGTGCCTGGAGCGGTGACGGGCTCGACACTGAAGCTTTCTTT
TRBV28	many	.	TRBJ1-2	CASSLHGTNIGYGYTF	TGTGCCAGCAGTCTACACGGGACCAACATTGGCTATGGCTACACCTTC
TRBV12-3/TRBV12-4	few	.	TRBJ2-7	CASSLAGVSYDQYF	TGTGCCAGCAGTTTAGCGGGTGTCTCCTACGATCAGTACTTC
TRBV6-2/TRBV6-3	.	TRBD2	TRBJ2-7	CASSRPPGLAGAYEQYF	TGTGCCAGCAGTCGACCCCCGGGACTAGCGGGGGCCTACGAGCAGTACTTC
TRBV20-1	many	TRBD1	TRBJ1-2	CSARVAPPGQSYGYTF	TGCAGTGCTAGAGTAGCCCCGCCGGGACAGTCCTATGGCTACACCTTC
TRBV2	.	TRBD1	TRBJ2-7	CASSLTQLRDRDSYEQYF	TGTGCCAGCAGTTTAACACAACTCCGGGACAGGGACTCCTACGAGCAGTACTTC
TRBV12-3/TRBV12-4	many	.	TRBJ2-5	CASNMGDGTQYF	TGTGCCAGCAACATGGGCGACGGGACCCAGTACTTC
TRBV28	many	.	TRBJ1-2	CASTYGVIYGYTF	TGTGCCAGCACCTACGGGGTTATCTATGGCTACACCTTC
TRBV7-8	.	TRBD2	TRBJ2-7	CASSPRTSGSGQYF	TGTGCCAGCAGCCCCCGGACTAGCGGCTCGGGGCAGTACTTC
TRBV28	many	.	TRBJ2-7	CASSLWRAGQYF	TGTGCCAGCAGTTTATGGCGGGCAGGGCAGTACTTC
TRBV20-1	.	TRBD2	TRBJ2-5	CSARDLASGGQETQYF	TGCAGTGCTAGAGATCTGGCTAGCGGGGGCCAAGAGACCCAGTACTTC